This TCR beta chain appears in the sequencing data of a study of blood T cell repertoires in COVID-19 (dated by TCRdb to the early 2020s). About the investigation overall: Samples from collaborators originated in the United States, Italy and Spain and spanned both the acute and convalescent phases of COVID-19. Deeply sampled blood TCRbeta repertoires from subjects exposed to, actively infected with, or recovered from COVID-19 were included in the dataset. The samples were drawn from the first 160 participants of the ongoing ImmuneRACE study and from 950 to 1,500 subjects provided by 6 global collaborators. The repertoires were made available in a free public database intended to serve as a resource for research on the immune response to SARS-CoV-2. Where available, HLA class I and class II types were obtained from metadata supplied by the sample provider rather than from assay-based typing. A de-identified subject ID, COVID-19 status, age in years and sex were almost always included in the sample metadata. The material from the prospective study consisted of cDNA or gDNA derived from T cells, B-cell-depleted T cells, or PBMCs.

V and J lose 3 bases and 7 bases, and a span of 7 bases separates them. Per the germline V gene (reference sequence), GTSNPN is the CDR1 and SVGIG is the CDR2. The CDR3 has 11 amino acids, counting the end cysteine and phenylalanine. Left in the record is the CDR3 DNA by itself, 33 bases read in frame from the first base. The collaborating institutions used their own protocols to collect whole blood in K2EDTA tubes. For TCRbeta analysis, collaborators shipped samples as frozen whole blood, isolated PBMCs, or DNA extracted from either of those sample types. The immunoSEQ Assay, a bias-controlled multiplex PCR, was used to amplify TCRbeta CDR3 regions from genomic DNA. As for the original processing: Within the assay, amplification of reference gene primers was used to estimate how many nucleated cells each sample contained. To quantify the absolute abundance of each unique TCRbeta CDR3 rearrangement, sequence reads were collapsed and filtered. For each sample, productive Simpson clonality was calculated as the square root of Simpson's diversity index over productive rearrangements. This immuneACCESS table, as held by TCRdb, lists in-frame sequences with V and J called but not all clones. Of the missing ones, under half trace to an unresolved V gene in checked studies; the others have no known cause. V and J calls and clone size are as listed in that table; D and trimming were resolved from the DNA. Within this sample are about 260,000 clones, with 80% to 90% of them counted one time only. Together, the top ten hold 3% to 4.5% of the sample.

The full study reports these points: Clinical and demographic metadata were provided uncurated, with the amount varying by source and participant.

Of note for this clone: The antigen this receptor binds is unknown. Base qualities are missing; no much larger clone stands one base away.

This sequence was found in a woman aged 40-49 years with acute or convalescent COVID-19. Rearrangement joined TRBV30 to TRBJ2-1; tentative D gene TRBD1, with 5 bases matching. The sequenced material came from peripheral blood. The CDR3 in this case is CAWSTGNEQFF. At the DNA level, the sequence is TGTGCCTGGAGCACAGGAAATGAGCAGTTCTTC.